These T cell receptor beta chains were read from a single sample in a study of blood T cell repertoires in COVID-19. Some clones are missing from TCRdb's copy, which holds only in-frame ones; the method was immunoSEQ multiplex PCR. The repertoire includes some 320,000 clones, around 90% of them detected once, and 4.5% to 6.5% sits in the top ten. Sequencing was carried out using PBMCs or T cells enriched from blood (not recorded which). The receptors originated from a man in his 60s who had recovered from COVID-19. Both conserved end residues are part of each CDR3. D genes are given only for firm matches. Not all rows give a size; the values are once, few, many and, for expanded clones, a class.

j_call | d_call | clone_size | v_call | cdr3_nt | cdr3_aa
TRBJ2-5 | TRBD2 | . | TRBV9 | TGTGCCAGCAGCGTGCTAGCGGGACTCCAAGAGACCCAGTACTTC | CASSVLAGLQETQYF
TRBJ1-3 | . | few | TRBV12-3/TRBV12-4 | TGTGCCAGTAAGAGCCTGAACACCATATATTTT | CASKSLNTIYF
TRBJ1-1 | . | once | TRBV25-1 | TGTGCCAGCAGTGAAAACAGGCTCACTGAAGCTTTCTTT | CASSENRLTEAFF
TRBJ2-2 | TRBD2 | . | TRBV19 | TGTGCCAGTAGAGGTAGGGGACTAGCGGGAGGAAGTGCGCTGTTTTTT | CASRGRGLAGGSALFF
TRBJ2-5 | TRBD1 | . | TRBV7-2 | TGTGCCAGCAGCTTGTCCCAGAGAACAGGGGGCGCGGAGACCCAGTACTTC | CASSLSQRTGGAETQYF
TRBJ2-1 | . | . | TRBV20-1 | TGCAGTGCTAGTACGGGGGAGAAGGCGTTCTTC | CSASTGEKAFF
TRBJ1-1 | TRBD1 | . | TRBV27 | TGTGCCAGCAGTCTCACACAGGGGATTTCTGAAGCTTTCTTT | CASSLTQGISEAFF
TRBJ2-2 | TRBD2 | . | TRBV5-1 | TGCGCCAGCAGCTTGACAGGGGGACTAGCGGGAGACGGGGAGCTGTTTTTT | CASSLTGGLAGDGELFF
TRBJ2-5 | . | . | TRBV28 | TGTGCCAGCAGTTTGGGGGACGGAGCGGGAGAGACCCAGTACTTC | CASSLGDGAGETQYF
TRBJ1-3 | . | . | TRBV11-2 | TGTGCCAGCAGCTTAGCCGGGTCTGGAAACACCATATATTTT | CASSLAGSGNTIYF
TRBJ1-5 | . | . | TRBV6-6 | TGTGCCAGCTATAACGGGAATCAGCCCCAGCATTTT | CASYNGNQPQHF
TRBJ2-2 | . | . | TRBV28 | TGTGCCAGCGAGGGAACGAACACCGGGGAGCTGTTTTTT | CASEGTNTGELFF
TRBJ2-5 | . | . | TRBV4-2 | TGTGCCAGCAGCCAAGGAGGTGGCCAAGAGACCCAGTACTTC | CASSQGGGQETQYF
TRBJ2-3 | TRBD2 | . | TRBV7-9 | TGTGCCAGCAGCTTAGCGTTTACTAGCGGGTCGGATACGCAGTATTTT | CASSLAFTSGSDTQYF
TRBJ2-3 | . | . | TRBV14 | TGTGCCAGCAGCCAAGAATCGGGGGCAGATACGCAGTATTTT | CASSQESGADTQYF
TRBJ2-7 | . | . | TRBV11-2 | TGTGCCAGCACTGCGACAGGGAGGTACGAGCAGTACTTC | CASTATGRYEQYF
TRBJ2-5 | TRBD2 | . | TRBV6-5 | TGTGCCACCTGGAAGAAAGCGGGAGGGCAGACCCAGTACTTC | CATWKKAGGQTQYF
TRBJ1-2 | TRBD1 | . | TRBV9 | TGTGCCAGCAGCGAAACCGGGACAGGGGCCATTGGCTACACCTTC | CASSETGTGAIGYTF
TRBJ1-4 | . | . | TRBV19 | TGTGCCAGTAGTATAAATCGGGGGGCCACTAATGAAAAACTGTTTTTT | CASSINRGATNEKLFF
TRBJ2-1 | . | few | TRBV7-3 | TGTGCCAGCAGCCTCCGCACTAAGGTCGGGGAGCAGTTCTTC | CASSLRTKVGEQFF
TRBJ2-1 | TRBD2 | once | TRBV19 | TGTGCCAGTAGTATGGACGGTCCGGGACTAGCGGGCCGAAGCTCCTACAATGAGCAGTTCTTC | CASSMDGPGLAGRSSYNEQFF
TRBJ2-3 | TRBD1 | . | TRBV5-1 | TGCGCCAGCAGCTTTTCGGGACAGAGCACAGATACGCAGTATTTT | CASSFSGQSTDTQYF
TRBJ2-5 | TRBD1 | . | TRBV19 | TGTGCCAGTAGTACGATAACAGGGGGCCCCCAAGAGACCCAGTACTTC | CASSTITGGPQETQYF
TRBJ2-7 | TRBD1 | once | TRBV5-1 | TGCGCCAGCAGCCCGGGACAGGGGGCCGGAAGGGACGAGCAGTACTTC | CASSPGQGAGRDEQYF
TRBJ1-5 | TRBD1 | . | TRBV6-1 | TGTGCCAGCAGTGAAGCGCCGGGACAGACTTATAGCAATCAGCCCCAGCATTTT | CASSEAPGQTYSNQPQHF
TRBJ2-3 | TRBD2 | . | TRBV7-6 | TGTGCCAGCAGCTTAGGGACTAGCCCAGATACGCAGTATTTT | CASSLGTSPDTQYF
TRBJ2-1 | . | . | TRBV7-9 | TGTGCCAGCAGCTACAGGGTGTTGGGGAATGAGCAGTTCTTC | CASSYRVLGNEQFF
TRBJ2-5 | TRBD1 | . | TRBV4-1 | TGCGCCAGCAGCCAGATGTGGACAGGGGGCTCCCAGTACTTC | CASSQMWTGGSQYF
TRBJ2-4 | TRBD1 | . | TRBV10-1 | TGCGCCAGCAGTGGAGGGGGCGCGCACATTCAGTACTTC | CASSGGGAHIQYF
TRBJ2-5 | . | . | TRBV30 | TGTGCCGGCCCCTTGTGGTACCCAGGGGAGAAGACCCAGTACTTC | CAGPLWYPGEKTQYF
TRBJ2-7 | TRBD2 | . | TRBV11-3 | TGTGCCAGCAGCCCAAGCGGGAGGGGGGACTACGAGCAGTACTTC | CASSPSGRGDYEQYF
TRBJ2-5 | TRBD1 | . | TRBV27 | TGTGCCAGCACCGAATTCCGGACAGGGGGCTTGGAGACCCAGTACTTC | CASTEFRTGGLETQYF
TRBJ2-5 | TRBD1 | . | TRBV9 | TGTGCCAGCAGCCCCCAAGACCGGGACAGGGTACACTTC | CASSPQDRDRVHF
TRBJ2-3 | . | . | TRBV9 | TGTGCCAGCAGCGCAAAAGATACGCAGTATTTT | CASSAKDTQYF
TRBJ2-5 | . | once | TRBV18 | TGTGCCAGCTCCGACCAGGGCCGGGAGACCCAGTACTTC | CASSDQGRETQYF
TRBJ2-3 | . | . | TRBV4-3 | TGCGCCAGCAGCCCCGGCGGTAGTGCAGATACGCAGTATTTT | CASSPGGSADTQYF
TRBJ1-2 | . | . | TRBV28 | TGTGCCAGCAGTTTAGTTGCGGCAAACTATGGCTACACCTTC | CASSLVAANYGYTF
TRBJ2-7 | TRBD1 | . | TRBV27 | TGTGCCAGCAGTTTAGCAGGGGGCGGGAACGAGCAGTACTTC | CASSLAGGGNEQYF
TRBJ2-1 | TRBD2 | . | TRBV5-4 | TGTGCCAGCAGCCAAGTAGCGGGAGTATCGAATGAGCAGTTCTTC | CASSQVAGVSNEQFF
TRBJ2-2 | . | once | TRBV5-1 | TGCGCCAGCGGGGAGCAGCCCGGGGAGCTGTTTTTT | CASGEQPGELFF
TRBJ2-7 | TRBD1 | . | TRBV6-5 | TGTGCCAGCAGTTACCTATCACAGGGGCCCAAGAACGAGCAGTACTTC | CASSYLSQGPKNEQYF
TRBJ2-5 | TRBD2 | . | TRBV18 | TGTGCCAGCTCACCTCTCCAGACTAGCGATCAAGAGACCCAGTACTTC | CASSPLQTSDQETQYF
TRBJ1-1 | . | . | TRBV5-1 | TGCGCCAGCAGCTACATGACAGCCACCAACACTGAAGCTTTCTTT | CASSYMTATNTEAFF
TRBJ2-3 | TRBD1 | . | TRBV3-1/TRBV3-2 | TGTGCCAGCAGCTCCGCTCAGGGGGCGCGCGTAGATACGCAGTATTTT | CASSSAQGARVDTQYF
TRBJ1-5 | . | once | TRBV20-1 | TGCAGTGCTAGTCGCATGTCAGGTCTTTATAGCAATCAGCCCCAGCATTTT | CSASRMSGLYSNQPQHF
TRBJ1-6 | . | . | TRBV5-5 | TGTGCCAGCAGCTTAGGGCTGGGCGGACAGAATAATTCACCCCTCCACTTT | CASSLGLGGQNNSPLHF
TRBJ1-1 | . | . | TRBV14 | TGTGCCAGCAGCCAAGACCTATCCGGGACACCGAAGGCTTTCTTT | CASSQDLSGTPKAFF
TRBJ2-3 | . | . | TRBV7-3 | TGTGCCAGCAGCTTAACCAGGGCTCGGATGGATACGCAGTATTTT | CASSLTRARMDTQYF
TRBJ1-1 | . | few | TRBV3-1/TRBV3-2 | TGTGCCAGCAGCCAAGAGTCATACACTGAAGCTTTCTTT | CASSQESYTEAFF
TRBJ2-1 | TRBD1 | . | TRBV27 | TGTGCCAGCAGTTTCAGGGGGCTCGGATACAATGAGCAGTTCTTC | CASSFRGLGYNEQFF